These 7 T cell receptor beta chains were all obtained from the same sample, sequenced in a study of cytomegalovirus exposure and HLA in healthy donors. Use of 60 Vbeta and 13 Jbeta primers characterized the PCR. The protocol was immunoSEQ multiplex PCR, while the TCRdb copy is restricted to in-frame clones and leaves out a portion. This sample carries 100,000 to 150,000 clones, over 70% of them seen once, and the ten largest clones take 4%. The material sequenced was PBMCs. These receptors all stem from a man aged 35 to 55 in good health and CMV-seropositive.

The table lists this clone with a few counts. The V and J genes are TRBV6-1 and TRBJ1-5, with D possibly TRBD1 on 5 matching bases. This CDR3 region has 15 residues. Germline assignment: CDR1 MNHNS and CDR2 SASEGT. Trimming took 7 bases from V and 6 from J, leaving 19 bases between them. CDR3 DNA: TGTGCCAGCACCCAAAGTCCAGGGTCGGGTCAGCCCCAGCATTTT. This gives the protein CASTQSPGSGQPQHF.

The gene calls are TRBV5-1 and TRBJ2-7; 11 bases map to TRBD1. Germline values: CDR1 SGHRS, CDR2 YFSETQ. V trimming: 0 bases; J trimming: 7 bases; junction bases outside the gene matches: 6. The CDR3 covers 15 residues. The DNA for the CDR3 is TGCGCCAGCAGCTTGGAGGGACAGGGGGTGAGGGAGCAGTACTTC. Protein product: CASSLEGQGVREQYF.

V and J are TRBV10-2 and TRBJ2-3; 8 bases are a match to TRBD2. From germline, CDR1 is WSHSY and CDR2 SAAADI. CDR3 size: 15 residues. Trimming at V came to 6 bases and at J to 2 bases, leaving 7 bases not matched to a gene. Here the CDR3 reads CASRAGAGYTDTQYF. In nucleotides, the CDR3 is TGCGCCAGCAGAGCGGGGGCCGGATACACAGATACGCAGTATTTT.

The rearrangement uses TRBV27 and TRBJ1-1, with TRBD1 as a possible D gene (5 bases). Trimming removed 0 bases from V and 4 bases from J, with 12 bases in between. The germline V gene has CDR1 MNHEY and CDR2 SMNVEV (reference sequence). The CDR3 totals 15 residues. The CDR3 DNA sequence: TGTGCCAGCAGTTTATCAGGGCGGGGGGGCACTGAAGCTTTCTTT. Translated: CASSLSGRGGTEAFF.

The V gene is TRBV27, the J gene TRBJ1-3, with D hard to call. Germline CDR1 MNHEY, CDR2 SMNVEV (reference sequence). This CDR3 contains 12 residues. Trimming removed 6 bases at V and 4 bases at J, with 7 bases between. The chain's CDR3 is CASRRGGNTIYF. The DNA of the CDR3 is TGTGCCAGCAGGAGAGGGGGAAACACCATATATTTT.

The rearrangement joins TRBV28 to TRBJ1-1; D might be TRBD1 (5 bases). Germline V lookup: CDR1 MDHEN, CDR2 SYDVKM. V was trimmed by 2 bases and J by 3 bases, leaving 7 bases between them. The CDR3 contains 13 residues. CDR3 region: CASSLIRDTEAFF. The CDR3 coding sequence is TGTGCCAGCAGTTTAATCAGGGACACTGAAGCTTTCTTT.

The chain combines TRBV6-6 with TRBJ1-2, with D hard to call. Trimming left V 4 bases short and J 1 base short, with 10 bases between. There are 14 residues in the CDR3. CDR1 is MNHNY, CDR2 SVGAGI, per germline (reference sequence). CDR3 DNA sequence: TGTGCCAGCAGTTCCCCCCAGGATAACTATGGCTACACCTTC. It is translated as CASSSPQDNYGYTF.